A selection of T cell receptor beta chains follows, all from one sample in a study of cytomegalovirus exposure and HLA in healthy donors. Using immunoSEQ multiplex PCR, the repertoire was profiled, and TCRdb retains in-frame clones only, with some absent. This table holds about 280,000 clones, approximately 90% found once. Sequencing input: PBMCs. The receptors derive from a woman aged 18 to 35 in good health and CMV-seronegative. CDR3s include the opening cysteine and the closing phenylalanine or tryptophan. The D gene is left open where the match is weak. Clone size appears in some rows only: once, few, many, or a class for an expanded clone.

D gene | clone size | J gene | CDR3 length | V gene | CDR3 DNA | CDR3 protein
- | few | TRBJ1-5 | 13 | TRBV18 | TGTGCCAGCTCACCTTATAGCAATCAGCCCCAGCATTTT | CASSPYSNQPQHF
TRBD1 | - | TRBJ2-2 | 14 | TRBV5-1 | TGCGCCAGCAGCTTGGACAGGGGGCCCCTGGGGCTGTTTTTT | CASSLDRGPLGLFF
TRBD2 | - | TRBJ2-3 | 17 | TRBV5-1 | TGCGCCAGCAGCTCCCTGGTGACTAGCGGACGTACAGATACGCAGTATTTT | CASSSLVTSGRTDTQYF
- | once | TRBJ1-4 | 18 | TRBV1 | TGCACCAGCAGCCAAACGGACCATCCGAGGGCAACTAATGAAAAACTGTTTTTT | CTSSQTDHPRATNEKLFF
TRBD1 | - | TRBJ2-1 | 15 | TRBV6-6 | TGTGCCAGCAGTTATACGGCCAGGGGGCAGAATGAGCAGTTCTTC | CASSYTARGQNEQFF
TRBD2 | few | TRBJ2-7 | 15 | TRBV27 | TGTGCCAGCAGTAGGGGGACTAGCGGACGCTACGAGCAGTACTTC | CASSRGTSGRYEQYF
TRBD1 | once | TRBJ1-2 | 18 | TRBV7-9 | TGTGCCAGCAGCTTACCGGTTATCGGCAGGGGGCACGGCTATGGCTACACCTTC | CASSLPVIGRGHGYGYTF
- | - | TRBJ1-2 | 20 | TRBV21-1 | TGTGCCAGCAGCAAAGCTTTTCTTTGTACAGGGGGGGAAACTGTCTATGGCTACACCTTC | CASSKAFLCTGGETVYGYTF
- | - | TRBJ2-1 | 15 | TRBV5-1 | TGCGCCACCCTAGAACCGGGTCCCGGGTGCTATGAGCAGTTCTTC | CATLEPGPGCYEQFF
TRBD1 | - | TRBJ1-1 | 15 | TRBV5-1 | TGCGCCAGCAGCTTGGACAGGGGGCCGAACACTGAAGCTTTCTTT | CASSLDRGPNTEAFF
TRBD1 | - | TRBJ1-1 | 15 | TRBV6-5 | TGTGCCAGCAGTTTACAGGGGGCGTGGGGCACTGAAGCTTTCTTT | CASSLQGAWGTEAFF
TRBD2 | - | TRBJ2-1 | 18 | TRBV2 | TGTGCCAGCAGGCGACAGGTCGGGCTAGCGGGAGGGCCCGGTGAGCAGTTCTTC | CASRRQVGLAGGPGEQFF
- | - | TRBJ2-3 | 16 | TRBV5-1 | TGCGCCAGCAGCAGGACGGGGGGCGCGGGCACAGATACGCAGTATTTT | CASSRTGGAGTDTQYF
TRBD2 | once | TRBJ2-1 | 17 | TRBV9 | TGTGCCAGCAGCGACCTTTCAGGGAGGGCGCCCTACAATGAGCAGTTCTTC | CASSDLSGRAPYNEQFF
TRBD1 | - | TRBJ2-2 | 15 | TRBV28 | TGTGCCAGCAGTCCCGGACAGGGGAGCACCGGGGAGCTGTTTTTT | CASSPGQGSTGELFF
- | - | TRBJ2-3 | 15 | TRBV28 | TGTGCCAGCAGTTCCACGGGGGTACACAAAGATACGCAGTATTTT | CASSSTGVHKDTQYF
- | - | TRBJ1-2 | 13 | TRBV5-4 | TGTGCCAGCAGCTTCTCGGGAGGGATGGGCTACACCTTC | CASSFSGGMGYTF
TRBD1 | - | TRBJ1-2 | 15 | TRBV28 | TGTGCCAGCAGTTTGGGGACAGGAGCTAACTATGGCTACACCTTC | CASSLGTGANYGYTF
- | - | TRBJ1-1 | 18 | TRBV19 | TGTGCCAGTAAAGTCCAGAGGGGCGCCTGGGACATGAACACTGAAGCTTTCTTT | CASKVQRGAWDMNTEAFF
- | - | TRBJ2-6 | 14 | TRBV6-5 | TGTGCCAGCAGTTACAGCCCTGGGGCCAACGTCCTGACTTTC | CASSYSPGANVLTF
- | - | TRBJ2-1 | 15 | TRBV14 | TGTGCCAGCAGCCCCAGGAGGAAGACCTACAATGAGCAGTTCTTC | CASSPRRKTYNEQFF
- | - | TRBJ2-7 | 15 | TRBV30 | TGTGCCTGGACCCCCAGGCGGGGTAATGGGGACGAGCAGTACTTC | CAWTPRRGNGDEQYF
TRBD1 | - | TRBJ2-5 | 15 | TRBV5-1 | TGCGCCAGCAGCCCCCTGGGACAGGGACAAGAGACCCAGTACTTC | CASSPLGQGQETQYF
- | - | TRBJ2-3 | 18 | TRBV5-1 | TGCGCCAGCAGCTTGGAGGTGTTAGGGAGCGACAGCACAGATACGCAGTATTTT | CASSLEVLGSDSTDTQYF
TRBD1 | once | TRBJ2-1 | 14 | TRBV7-3 | TGTGCCAGCAGCCATCAGGGGGCCGACAATGAGCAGTTCTTC | CASSHQGADNEQFF
TRBD2 | - | TRBJ2-7 | 14 | TRBV11-2 | TGTGCCAGCAGCTATAAGGGACTACTCTACGAGCAGTACTTC | CASSYKGLLYEQYF
TRBD2 | - | TRBJ2-1 | 16 | TRBV6-1 | TGTGCCAGCAGTGAACAGGGACTAGGAGTTTGGGATGAGCAGTTCTTC | CASSEQGLGVWDEQFF
TRBD1 | - | TRBJ1-4 | 13 | TRBV5-4 | TGTGCCAGCAGCTTGGAGGGGGCGGAAAAACTGTTTTTT | CASSLEGAEKLFF
- | - | TRBJ2-1 | 14 | TRBV14 | TGTGCCAGCAGCCAAGTGGGCGAAGCCCATGAGCAGTTCTTC | CASSQVGEAHEQFF
TRBD1 | - | TRBJ1-2 | 14 | TRBV5-4 | TGTGCCAGCAGCACGTTTCAGGGGGACTATGGCTACACCTTC | CASSTFQGDYGYTF
TRBD1 | - | TRBJ2-1 | 15 | TRBV11-2 | TGTGCCAGCAGCCGCGACAGGGGAGTTTGGGATGAGCAGTTCTTC | CASSRDRGVWDEQFF
- | - | TRBJ1-5 | 12 | TRBV6-6 | TGTGCCAGCAGTTTCCAGGATCAGCCCCAGCATTTT | CASSFQDQPQHF
TRBD2 | few | TRBJ2-1 | 13 | TRBV6-1 | TGTGCCAGCAGCGGGACTAGCGGCAATGAGCAGTTCTTC | CASSGTSGNEQFF
- | - | TRBJ1-4 | 16 | TRBV4-2 | TGTGCCAGCAGCCAAGAATTGGCAGGCCTTAATGAAAAACTGTTTTTT | CASSQELAGLNEKLFF
TRBD2 | - | TRBJ2-3 | 16 | TRBV28 | TGTGCCAGCAGTTTGGGTTTAGCGGGGGGTACAGATACGCAGTATTTT | CASSLGLAGGTDTQYF